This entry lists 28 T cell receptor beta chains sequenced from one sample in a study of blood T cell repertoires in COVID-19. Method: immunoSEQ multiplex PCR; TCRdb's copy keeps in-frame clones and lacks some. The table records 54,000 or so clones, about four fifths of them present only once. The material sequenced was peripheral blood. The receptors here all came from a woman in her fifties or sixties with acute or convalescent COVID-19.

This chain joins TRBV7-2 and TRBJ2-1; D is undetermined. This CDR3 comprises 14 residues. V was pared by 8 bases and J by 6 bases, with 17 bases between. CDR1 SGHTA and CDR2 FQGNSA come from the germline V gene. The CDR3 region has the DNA TGTGCCAGCCTCGCGGCCCACGGTAGCAATGAGCAGTTCTTC. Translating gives CASLAAHGSNEQFF. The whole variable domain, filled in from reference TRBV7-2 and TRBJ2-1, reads GAGVSQSPSNKVTEKGKDVELRCDPISGHTALYWYRQSLGQGLEFLIYFQGNSAPDKSGLPSDRFSAERTGGSVSTLTIQRTQQEDSAVYLCASLAAHGSNEQFFGPGTRLTVL.

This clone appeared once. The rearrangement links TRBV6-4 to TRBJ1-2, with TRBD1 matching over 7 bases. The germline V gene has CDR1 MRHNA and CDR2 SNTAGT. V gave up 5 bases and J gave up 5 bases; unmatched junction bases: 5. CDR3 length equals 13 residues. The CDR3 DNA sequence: TGTGCCAGCAGTAAACAGGGGTCGTATGGCTACACCTTC. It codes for CASSKQGSYGYTF.

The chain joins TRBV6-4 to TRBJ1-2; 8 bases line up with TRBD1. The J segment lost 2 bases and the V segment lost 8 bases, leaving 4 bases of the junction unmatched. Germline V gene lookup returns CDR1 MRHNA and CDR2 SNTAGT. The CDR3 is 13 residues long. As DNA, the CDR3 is TGTGCCAGCTCAGGGGGCGAAAACTATGGCTACACCTTC. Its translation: CASSGGENYGYTF.

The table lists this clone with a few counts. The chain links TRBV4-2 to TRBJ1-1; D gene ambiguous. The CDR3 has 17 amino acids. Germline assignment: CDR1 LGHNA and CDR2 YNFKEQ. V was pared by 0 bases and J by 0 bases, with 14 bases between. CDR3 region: CASSQDTRRGMNTEAFF. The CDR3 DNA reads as TGTGCCAGCAGCCAAGATACACGGAGAGGAATGAACACTGAAGCTTTCTTT.

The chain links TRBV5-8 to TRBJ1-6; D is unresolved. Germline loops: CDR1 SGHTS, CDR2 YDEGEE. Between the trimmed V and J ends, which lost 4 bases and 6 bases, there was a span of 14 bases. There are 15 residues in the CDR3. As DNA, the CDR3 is TGTGCCAGCAGCCGTGGGCGGGGAGTTAATTCACCCCTCCACTTT. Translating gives CASSRGRGVNSPLHF.

DNA of the CDR3: TGTGCCAGCAGCTCCTTCGGGTCTAAAAATGAAAAACTGTTTTTT. This encodes CASSSFGSKNEKLFF. This chain joins TRBV7-9 and TRBJ1-4; D call uncertain. The CDR3 is 15 amino acids. The V end was cut by 4 bases, the J end by 5 bases, with 14 bases between. The V gene's germline CDR1 is SEHNR and CDR2 FQNEAQ (reference sequence).

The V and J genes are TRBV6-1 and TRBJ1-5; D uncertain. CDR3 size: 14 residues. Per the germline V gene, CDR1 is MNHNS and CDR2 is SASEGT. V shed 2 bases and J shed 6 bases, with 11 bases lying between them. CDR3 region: CASSESNPVQPQHF. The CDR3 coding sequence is TGTGCCAGCAGTGAATCCAACCCGGTTCAGCCCCAGCATTTT.

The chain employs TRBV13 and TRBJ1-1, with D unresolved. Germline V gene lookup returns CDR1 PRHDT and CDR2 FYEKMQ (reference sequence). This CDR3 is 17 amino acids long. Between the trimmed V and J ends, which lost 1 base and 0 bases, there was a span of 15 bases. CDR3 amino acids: CASSLAQDTVMNTEAFF. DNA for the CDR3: TGTGCCAGCAGCTTAGCCCAAGACACCGTGATGAACACTGAAGCTTTCTTT.

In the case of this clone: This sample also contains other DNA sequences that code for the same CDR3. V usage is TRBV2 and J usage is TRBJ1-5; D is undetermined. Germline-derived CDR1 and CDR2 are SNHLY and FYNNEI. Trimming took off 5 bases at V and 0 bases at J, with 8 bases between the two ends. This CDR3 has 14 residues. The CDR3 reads CASSRLNSNQPQHF. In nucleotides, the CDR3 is TGTGCCAGCAGTAGACTGAATAGCAATCAGCCCCAGCATTTT.

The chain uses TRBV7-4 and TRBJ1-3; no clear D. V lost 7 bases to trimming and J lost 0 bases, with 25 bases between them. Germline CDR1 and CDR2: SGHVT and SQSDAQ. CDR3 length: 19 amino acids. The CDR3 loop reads CASTTVKRAAPSSGNTIYF. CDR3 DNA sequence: TGTGCCAGCACCACAGTAAAGAGGGCCGCGCCCAGCTCTGGAAACACCATATATTTT.

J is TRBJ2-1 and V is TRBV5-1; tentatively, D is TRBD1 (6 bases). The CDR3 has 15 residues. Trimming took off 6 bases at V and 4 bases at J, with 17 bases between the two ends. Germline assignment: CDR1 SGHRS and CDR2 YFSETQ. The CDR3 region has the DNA TGCGCCAGCACCCCCTCAGGACAGATTTACAATGAGCAGTTCTTC. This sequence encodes CASTPSGQIYNEQFF.

CDR3 bases: TGTGCCAGTAGTGGCGGGCCAGACTCTGGAAACACCATATATTTT. Its translation is CASSGGPDSGNTIYF. The chain is built from TRBV19 and TRBJ1-3, with D unresolved. Trimming shortened V by 5 bases and J by 0 bases, and 11 bases separated the two germline ends. The CDR3 spans 15 residues. The V gene's germline CDR1 is LNHDA and CDR2 SQIVND (reference sequence). The full variable domain, its missing parts supplied by reference TRBV19 and TRBJ1-3, is DGGITQSPKYLFRKEGQNVTLSCEQNLNHDAMYWYRQDPGQGLRLIYYSQIVNDFQKGDIAEGYSVSREKKESFPLTVTSAQKNPTAFYLCASSGGPDSGNTIYFGEGSWLTVV.

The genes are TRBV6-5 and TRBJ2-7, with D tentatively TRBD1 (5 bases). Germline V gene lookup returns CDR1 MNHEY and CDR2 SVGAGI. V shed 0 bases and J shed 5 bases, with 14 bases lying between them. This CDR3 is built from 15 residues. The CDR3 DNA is TGTGCCAGCAGTTACTCGAATGGGTTAGGGGACGAGCAGTACTTC. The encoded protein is CASSYSNGLGDEQYF.

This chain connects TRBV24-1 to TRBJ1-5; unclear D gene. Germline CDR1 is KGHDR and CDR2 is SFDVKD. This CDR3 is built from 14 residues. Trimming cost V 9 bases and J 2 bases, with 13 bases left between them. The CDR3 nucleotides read TGTGCCACCGGCGGCAGGAGGGGCAATCAGCCCCAGCATTTT. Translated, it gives CATGGRRGNQPQHF.

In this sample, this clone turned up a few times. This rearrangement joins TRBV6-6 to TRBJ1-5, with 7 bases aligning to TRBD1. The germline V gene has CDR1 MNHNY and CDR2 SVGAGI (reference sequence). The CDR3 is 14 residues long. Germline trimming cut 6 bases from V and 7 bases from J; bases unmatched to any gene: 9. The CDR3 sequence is CASREEQGRQPQHF. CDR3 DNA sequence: TGTGCCAGCAGAGAGGAACAGGGGAGACAGCCCCAGCATTTT.

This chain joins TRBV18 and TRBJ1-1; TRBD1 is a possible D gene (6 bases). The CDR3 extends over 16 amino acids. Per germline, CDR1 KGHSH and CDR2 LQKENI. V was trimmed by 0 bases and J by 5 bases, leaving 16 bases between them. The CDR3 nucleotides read TGTGCCAGCTCACCACCCGGGGCGGGGGCGAAAACTGAAGCTTTCTTT. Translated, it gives CASSPPGAGAKTEAFF.

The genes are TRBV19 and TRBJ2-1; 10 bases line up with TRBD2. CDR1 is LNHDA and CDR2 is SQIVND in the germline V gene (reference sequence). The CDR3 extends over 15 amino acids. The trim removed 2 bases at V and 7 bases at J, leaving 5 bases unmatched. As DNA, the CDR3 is TGTGCCAGTAGTATATCGGCTAGCGGGAGTAATGAGCAGTTCTTC. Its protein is CASSISASGSNEQFF.

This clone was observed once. The CDR3 is CASSLNRQETQYF. As DNA, the CDR3 is TGTGCCAGCAGCTTAAACAGGCAAGAGACCCAGTACTTC. The chain carries TRBV13 and TRBJ2-5, with D possibly being TRBD1 (5 bases). Deletions cut 2 bases from V and 2 bases from J, with 6 bases between. From germline, CDR1 is PRHDT and CDR2 FYEKMQ (reference sequence). This CDR3 spans 13 amino acids.

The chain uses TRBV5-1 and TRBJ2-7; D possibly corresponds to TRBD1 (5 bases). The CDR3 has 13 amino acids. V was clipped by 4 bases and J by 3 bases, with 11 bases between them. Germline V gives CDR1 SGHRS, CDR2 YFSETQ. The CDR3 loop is CASSRAGRYEQYF. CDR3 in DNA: TGCGCCAGCAGCCGGGCAGGGCGCTACGAGCAGTACTTC.

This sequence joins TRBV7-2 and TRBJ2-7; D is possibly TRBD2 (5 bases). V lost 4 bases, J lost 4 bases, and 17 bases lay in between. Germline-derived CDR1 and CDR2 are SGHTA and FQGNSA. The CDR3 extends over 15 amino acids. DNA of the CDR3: TGTGCCAGCAGCTCCCTAGCTAGTACGAGTTACGAGCAGTACTTC. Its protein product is CASSSLASTSYEQYF. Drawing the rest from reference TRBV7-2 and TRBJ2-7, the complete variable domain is GAGVSQSPSNKVTEKGKDVELRCDPISGHTALYWYRQSLGQGLEFLIYFQGNSAPDKSGLPSDRFSAERTGGSVSTLTIQRTQQEDSAVYLCASSSLASTSYEQYFGPGTRLTVT.

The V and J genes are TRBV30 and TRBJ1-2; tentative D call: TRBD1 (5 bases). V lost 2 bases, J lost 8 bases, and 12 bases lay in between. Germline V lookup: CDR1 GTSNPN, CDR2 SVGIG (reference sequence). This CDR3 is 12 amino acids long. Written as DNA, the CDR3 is TGTGCCTGGAGTTTAGGGGCCCGGGGCTACACCTTC. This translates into CAWSLGARGYTF.

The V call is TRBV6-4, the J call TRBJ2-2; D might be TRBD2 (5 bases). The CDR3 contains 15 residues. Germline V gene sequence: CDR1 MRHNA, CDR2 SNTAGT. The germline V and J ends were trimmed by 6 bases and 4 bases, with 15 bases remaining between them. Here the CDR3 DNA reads TGTGCCAGCAGCCGCACGGACTTCGGCACCGGGGAGCTGTTTTTT. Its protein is CASSRTDFGTGELFF.

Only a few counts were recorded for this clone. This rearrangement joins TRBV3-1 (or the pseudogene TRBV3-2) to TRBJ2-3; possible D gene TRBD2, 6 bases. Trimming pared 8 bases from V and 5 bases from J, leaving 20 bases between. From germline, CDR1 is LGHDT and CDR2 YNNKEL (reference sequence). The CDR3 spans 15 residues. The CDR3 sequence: CASSQPGLGEDTQYF. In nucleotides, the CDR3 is TGTGCCAGCTCTCAGCCGGGACTCGGGGAAGATACGCAGTATTTT.

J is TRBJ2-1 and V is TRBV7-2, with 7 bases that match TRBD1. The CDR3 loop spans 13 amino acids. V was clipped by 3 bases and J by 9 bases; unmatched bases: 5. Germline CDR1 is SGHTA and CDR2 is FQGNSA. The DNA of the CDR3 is TGTGCCAGCAGCTTCCCGACAGGGAGTGAGCAGTTCTTC. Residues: CASSFPTGSEQFF.

CDR3 sequence (DNA): TGTGCCAGCAGCGTAGGACTAGCGGGAGAGACCCAGTACTTC. The encoded protein is CASSVGLAGETQYF. The chain links TRBV9 to TRBJ2-5, with 10 bases lining up with TRBD2. The germline V gene encodes CDR1 SGDLS and CDR2 YYNGEE. The trim removed 0 bases at V and 4 bases at J, leaving 0 bases unmatched. CDR3 length: 14 amino acids.

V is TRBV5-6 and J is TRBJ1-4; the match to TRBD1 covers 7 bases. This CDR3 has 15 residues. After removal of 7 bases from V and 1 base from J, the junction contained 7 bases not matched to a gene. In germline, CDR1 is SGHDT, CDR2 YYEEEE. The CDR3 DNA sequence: TGTGCCAGCCGGATCTGGGACAGAACTAATGAAAAACTGTTTTTT. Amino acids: CASRIWDRTNEKLFF. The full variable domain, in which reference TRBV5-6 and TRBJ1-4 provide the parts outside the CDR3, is DAGVTQSPTHLIKTRGQQVTLRCSPKSGHDTVSWYQQALGQGPQFIFQYYEEEERQRGNFPDRFSGHQFPNYSSELNVNALLLGDSALYLCASRIWDRTNEKLFFGSGTQLSVL.

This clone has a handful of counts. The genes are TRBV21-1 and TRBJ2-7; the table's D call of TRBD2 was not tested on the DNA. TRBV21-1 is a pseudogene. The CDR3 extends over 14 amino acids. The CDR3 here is CARRTSGRFYEQYF. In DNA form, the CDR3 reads TGTGCCAGAAGGACTAGCGGGAGATTCTACGAGCAGTACTTC.

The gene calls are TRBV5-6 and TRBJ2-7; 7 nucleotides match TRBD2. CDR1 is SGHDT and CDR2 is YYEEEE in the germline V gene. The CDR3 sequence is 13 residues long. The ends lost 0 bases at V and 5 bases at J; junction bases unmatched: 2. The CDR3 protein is CASSLARGDEQYF. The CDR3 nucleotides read TGTGCCAGCAGCTTGGCCCGGGGGGACGAGCAGTACTTC.